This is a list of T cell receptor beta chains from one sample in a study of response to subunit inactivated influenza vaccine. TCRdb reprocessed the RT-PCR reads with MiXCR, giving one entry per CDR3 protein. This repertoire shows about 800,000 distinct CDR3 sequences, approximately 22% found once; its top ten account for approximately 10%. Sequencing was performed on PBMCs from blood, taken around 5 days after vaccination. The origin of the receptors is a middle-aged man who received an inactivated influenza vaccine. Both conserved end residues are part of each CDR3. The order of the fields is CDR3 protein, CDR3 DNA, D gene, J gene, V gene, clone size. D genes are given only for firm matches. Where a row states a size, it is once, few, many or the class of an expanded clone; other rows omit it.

CASSPGLNRETQYF	TGTGCCAGCAGCCCTGGACTCAACCGAGAGACCCAGTACTTC	.	TRBJ2-5	TRBV12-1	once
CASSLATSGGYQETQYF	TGTGCCAGCAGCTTAGCGACTAGCGGGGGGTACCAAGAGACCCAGTACTTC	TRBD2	TRBJ2-5	TRBV7-9	many
CASSLAEGASYNEQFF	TGTGCCAGCAGCTTAGCCGAGGGGGCATCCTACAATGAGCAGTTCTTC	TRBD1	TRBJ2-1	TRBV7-8	.
CASRPFRRTSGEFQETQYF	TGCGCCAGCAGACCTTTCAGGCGGACTAGCGGGGAGTTCCAAGAGACCCAGTACTTC	TRBD2	TRBJ2-5	TRBV4-1	few
CASSLDRGVSYEQYF	TGCGCCAGCAGCTTGGATCGGGGCGTCTCCTACGAGCAGTACTTC	.	TRBJ2-7	TRBV5-1	few
CASSPLASMIYNEQFF	TGCGCCAGCAGCCCTTTAGCGTCTATGATCTACAATGAGCAGTTCTTC	.	TRBJ2-1	TRBV4-3	few
CASSRGLAVSYNEQFF	TGTGCCAGCAGCAGAGGACTAGCGGTATCCTACAATGAGCAGTTCTTC	TRBD2	TRBJ2-1	TRBV4-2	.
CSAMGPITAPYEQYF	TGCAGTGCCATGGGACCCATTACAGCTCCCTACGAGCAGTACTTC	.	TRBJ2-7	TRBV20-1	few
CASSKPWALEQFF	TGTGCCAGCAGCAAGCCCTGGGCCCTCGAGCAGTTCTTC	.	TRBJ2-1	TRBV7-9	.
CATSVGVEQFF	TGTGCCACCAGTGTAGGAGTTGAGCAGTTCTTC	.	TRBJ2-1	TRBV24-1	many
CASSPGGASTYNEQFF	TGTGCCAGCAGCCCGGGGGGGGCTAGTACCTACAATGAGCAGTTCTTC	TRBD2	TRBJ2-1	TRBV11-3	.
CSARGTRTGYGYTF	TGCAGTGCTAGAGGAACCCGGACCGGCTATGGCTACACCTTC	.	TRBJ1-2	TRBV20-1	few
CATSDTTGTENYGQYF	TGTGCCACCAGTGATACCACCGGGACAGAGAACTACGGGCAGTACTTC	TRBD1	TRBJ2-7	TRBV24-1	.
CASSAAGDRFF	TGTGCCAGCAGTGCTGCAGGGGATCGGTTCTTC	.	TRBJ2-1	TRBV12-3/TRBV12-4	medium-sized
CSARGAGGTDTQYF	TGCAGTGCTAGAGGGGCGGGAGGAACAGATACGCAGTATTTT	TRBD2	TRBJ2-3	TRBV20-1	.
CRARPGSLGEQYF	TGCAGGGCCAGGCCGGGAAGTCTAGGCGAGCAGTACTTC	.	TRBJ2-7	TRBV20-1	.
CAWSSGGAGELFF	TGTGCCTGGAGCTCGGGAGGGGCCGGGGAGCTGTTTTTT	TRBD2	TRBJ2-2	TRBV30	.
CASSDPWDYGYTF	TGTGCCAGCAGTGATCCATGGGACTATGGCTACACCTTC	.	TRBJ1-2	TRBV6-1	few
CASVSHLQGAEVAFF	TGTGCCAGCGTCTCGCACCTACAGGGTGCAGAGGTCGCTTTCTTT	.	TRBJ1-1	TRBV7-2	.
CASSLMGDTEAFF	TGCGCCAGCAGCTTGATGGGGGACACTGAAGCTTTCTTT	.	TRBJ1-1	TRBV5-1	many
CSVRSGETNTGELFF	TGCAGCGTTCGGTCGGGGGAAACGAACACCGGGGAGCTGTTTTTT	.	TRBJ2-2	TRBV29-1	.
CASSRGLAPYNEQFF	TGTGCCAGCAGCCGGGGACTAGCGCCTTACAATGAGCAGTTCTTC	TRBD2	TRBJ2-1	TRBV7-9	many
CSASSLGEQYF	TGCAGTGCTAGTAGCCTCGGGGAGCAGTACTTC	.	TRBJ2-7	TRBV20-1	.
CASTERTGGTGELFF	TGTGCCAGCACCGAAAGGACAGGGGGCACCGGGGAGCTGTTTTTT	TRBD1	TRBJ2-2	TRBV2	.
CASSLSGWYEKNIQYF	TGTGCCAGCAGTTTGAGCGGGTGGTATGAAAAAAACATTCAGTACTTC	.	TRBJ2-4	TRBV12-3/TRBV12-4	.
CASSLSGSPLHF	TGTGCCAGCAGCCTCTCAGGTTCACCCCTCCACTTT	.	TRBJ1-6	TRBV9	few
CASSVEDSTGPNYGYTF	TGTGCCAGCAGCGTAGAGGACTCGACAGGGCCCAACTATGGCTACACCTTC	TRBD1	TRBJ1-2	TRBV9	few
CASTKTDAYSNYGYTF	TGTGCCAGCACCAAGACAGACGCTTACTCTAACTATGGCTACACCTTC	.	TRBJ1-2	TRBV7-8	few
CASDLAGATDTQYF	TGCGCCAGCGATCTAGCGGGGGCCACAGATACGCAGTATTTT	TRBD2	TRBJ2-3	TRBV10-2	few
CASSLAADRVGEQFF	TGTGCCAGCAGCTTAGCTGCCGACAGGGTAGGAGAGCAGTTCTTC	TRBD1	TRBJ2-1	TRBV7-9	.
CASIPQTSGEETQYF	TGTGCCAGCATCCCCCAGACTAGCGGGGAAGAGACCCAGTACTTC	TRBD2	TRBJ2-5	TRBV12-3/TRBV12-4	.
CASTLGLFNEQFF	TGTGCCAGCACCCTGGGACTATTCAATGAGCAGTTCTTC	TRBD2	TRBJ2-1	TRBV12-3/TRBV12-4	.
CASSQVVGRSNEKLFF	TGTGCCAGCAGCCAAGTTGTGGGGCGGAGTAATGAAAAACTGTTTTTT	.	TRBJ1-4	TRBV4-2	many
CATSTIAGGQETQYF	TGTGCCACTTCCACGATAGCGGGAGGCCAAGAGACCCAGTACTTC	TRBD2	TRBJ2-5	TRBV10-3	few
CASRRQTLTGELFF	TGTGCCAGCCGCCGGCAGACGCTAACCGGGGAGCTGTTTTTT	.	TRBJ2-2	TRBV6-4	.
CASSQRGGAETQYF	TGCGCCAGCAGCCAGCGGGGTGGGGCTGAGACCCAGTACTTC	.	TRBJ2-5	TRBV4-3	.
CASSLRTGKGQPQHF	TGTGCCAGCAGTTTGCGGACAGGGAAGGGTCAGCCCCAGCATTTT	TRBD1	TRBJ1-5	TRBV12-3/TRBV12-4	few
CASSQQQGPNYGYTF	TGCGCCAGCAGCCAACAACAGGGTCCCAACTATGGCTACACCTTC	.	TRBJ1-2	TRBV4-3	many
CASRGQGAPYEQYF	TGCGCCAGCCGGGGACAGGGGGCCCCCTACGAGCAGTACTTC	TRBD1	TRBJ2-7	TRBV5-1	.
CASSLSTDSSTDTQYF	TGTGCCAGCAGTTTATCGACGGACTCTAGCACAGATACGCAGTATTTT	.	TRBJ2-3	TRBV28	.
CATSRDLGQTPYEQYF	TGTGCCACCAGCAGAGATCTTGGACAAACCCCCTACGAGCAGTACTTC	.	TRBJ2-7	TRBV15	.
CASSQVAGDLEQYF	TGTGCCAGCAGCCAAGTAGCGGGAGACCTCGAGCAGTACTTC	TRBD2	TRBJ2-7	TRBV3-1	few
CASSPGTATGNTIYF	TGTGCCAGCAGCCCCGGGACAGCCACAGGAAACACCATATATTTT	TRBD1	TRBJ1-3	TRBV4-2	.
CASRPGKGETQYF	TGTGCCAGCAGGCCCGGAAAGGGGGAGACCCAGTACTTC	.	TRBJ2-5	TRBV6-2/TRBV6-3	.
CAISDSSNVNTEAFF	TGTGCCATCAGTGACAGCTCGAACGTGAACACTGAAGCTTTCTTT	.	TRBJ1-1	TRBV10-3	.
CASKRTGGRSTQYF	TGTGCCAGCAAACGGACAGGGGGCAGATCCACGCAGTATTTT	TRBD1	TRBJ2-3	TRBV12-3/TRBV12-4	.
CSARVSHGNQPQHF	TGCAGTGCTAGAGTAAGTCACGGCAATCAGCCCCAGCATTTT	.	TRBJ1-5	TRBV20-1	.
CTFTIRSVAGYQHNEQFF	TGTACCTTCACCATCCGGTCGGTAGCTGGCTATCAACACAATGAGCAGTTCTTC	.	TRBJ2-1	TRBV12-3/TRBV12-4	.
CSASGLGLADTGELFF	TGCAGTGCGTCCGGTCTGGGACTAGCGGACACCGGGGAGCTGTTTTTT	TRBD2	TRBJ2-2	TRBV20-1	.
CSVEVKYNEQFF	TGCAGCGTTGAAGTCAAGTACAATGAGCAGTTCTTC	.	TRBJ2-1	TRBV29-1	.
CASSLAASGINEQFF	TGTGCCAGCAGCTTAGCGGCTAGCGGGATAAATGAGCAGTTCTTC	TRBD2	TRBJ2-1	TRBV7-2	many
CASSLNRIAGGWGHEQYF	TGTGCCAGCAGCTTGAACCGGATCGCAGGGGGTTGGGGCCACGAGCAGTACTTC	TRBD1	TRBJ2-7	TRBV5-5	once
CASSPHRGPYNEQFF	TGTGCCAGCAGCCCCCACAGGGGACCCTACAATGAGCAGTTCTTC	TRBD1	TRBJ2-1	TRBV12-3/TRBV12-4	many
CATRGAYEQYF	TGTGCCACTAGAGGAGCTTACGAGCAGTACTTC	.	TRBJ2-7	TRBV15	.
CASSRGGTLPYEQYF	TGTGCCAGCAGCAGGGGTGGGACCCTTCCCTACGAGCAGTACTTC	.	TRBJ2-7	TRBV7-2	.
CASSQVVIVGDAEKLFF	TGCGCCAGCAGCCAAGTAGTAATAGTAGGGGACGCTGAAAAACTGTTTTTT	.	TRBJ1-4	TRBV4-1	.
CAIKGAGTSASGEQFF	TGTGCCATCAAGGGGGCAGGGACGAGCGCTTCGGGTGAGCAGTTCTTC	TRBD1	TRBJ2-1	TRBV10-3	.
CASSQAESSYEQYF	TGCGCCAGCAGCCAAGCGGAAAGCTCCTACGAGCAGTACTTC	.	TRBJ2-7	TRBV4-1	.
CASRRDYNTGELFF	TGTGCCAGCCGTCGGGACTACAACACCGGGGAGCTGTTTTTT	TRBD2	TRBJ2-2	TRBV2	.
CSARGPASNTQYF	TGCAGTGCTAGAGGACCGGCTTCAAATACGCAGTATTTT	.	TRBJ2-3	TRBV20-1	.